The entry that follows covers one TCR beta chain sequence. Its antigen is as yet unknown. These data belong to a study of T cell repertoires in cytomegalovirus infection. Study in general: HLA-B-restricted CMV epitopes that are well studied, plus recently identified HLA-C-restricted ones, were used by the study. Public TCR beta signatures were indicative of both CMV infection and a matching HLA type.

Study results and limitations: Dominating the ex vivo response were HLA-C-restricted CMV-specific TCR beta clonotypes.

TCRdb re-derived calls from the reads in MiXCR, one entry per CDR3 protein. The repertoire holds about a million distinct CDR3 sequences, with 31% as singletons. The CDR3 totals 15 residues. Germline loops: CDR1 MNHGY, CDR2 SAAAGT. V lost 0 bases, J lost 13 bases, and 18 bases lay in between. The TCR was taken from a human donor in good health (CMV status not recorded). Some clones in this sample may be carry-over from other donors' samples. The chain carries TRBV6-8 and TRBJ1-4, with TRBD1 as a possible D gene (5 bases). This specimen consisted of cultured CD8+ T cells from PBMCs, obtained from culture after CMV antigen stimulation. CDR3 loop: CASSYSIGGDDRLFF. The CDR3 coding sequence is TGTGCCAGCAGTTACTCGATTGGGGGGGACGACCGACTGTTTTTT.